This is a list of T cell receptor beta chains from one sample in a study of T cell responses to AZD1222 COVID-19 vaccine. This table comes from immunoSEQ multiplex PCR, and its TCRdb copy is limited to in-frame clones, with some not included. The table lists about 100,000 clones, 86% of them singletons. The source was peripheral blood, collected on day 0 of AZD1222 vaccination. The receptors shown here come from an adult in good health. The CDR3 runs from the conserved cysteine through the conserved F or W. A D gene is named only where the DNA matches it firmly. Clone size, where shown, is once, few, many, or a class for clones that have expanded.

abundance: NA; d_gene: NA; v_gene: TRBV10-3; j_gene: TRBJ1-2; CDR3nt: TGTGCCGGCCGGGGCGAACTTTACTATGGCTACACCTTC; CDR3aa: CAGRGELYYGYTF
abundance: NA; d_gene: NA; v_gene: TRBV24-1; j_gene: TRBJ1-1; CDR3nt: TGTGCCACCAGTGTAGCTGGGACGGCAGCTTTCTTT; CDR3aa: CATSVAGTAAFF
abundance: NA; d_gene: TRBD1; v_gene: TRBV28; j_gene: TRBJ1-6; CDR3nt: TGTGCCAGCAGTACCGGACAGGGTTGGGATTCACCCCTCCACTTT; CDR3aa: CASSTGQGWDSPLHF
abundance: NA; d_gene: NA; v_gene: TRBV10-1; j_gene: TRBJ2-1; CDR3nt: TGCGCCAGCAGTGTCGCCCCTGTAACCTACAATGAGCAGTTCTTC; CDR3aa: CASSVAPVTYNEQFF
abundance: few; d_gene: NA; v_gene: TRBV7-3; j_gene: TRBJ1-2; CDR3nt: TGTGCCAGCGCGCCGCGGGAGGGCTATGGCTACACCTTC; CDR3aa: CASAPREGYGYTF
abundance: NA; d_gene: NA; v_gene: TRBV6-5; j_gene: TRBJ1-1; CDR3nt: TGTGCCAGCAGCAACACGAAGGGTTCTGAAGCTTTCTTT; CDR3aa: CASSNTKGSEAFF
abundance: NA; d_gene: NA; v_gene: TRBV6-6; j_gene: TRBJ1-6; CDR3nt: TGTGCCAGCAGTCCTCAACCCCAAGCCCCAACCAATTCACCCCTCCACTTT; CDR3aa: CASSPQPQAPTNSPLHF
abundance: NA; d_gene: NA; v_gene: TRBV3-1/TRBV3-2; j_gene: TRBJ2-3; CDR3nt: TGTGCCAGCAGCCAGGGGCCGAGGCCAGATACGCAGTATTTT; CDR3aa: CASSQGPRPDTQYF
abundance: NA; d_gene: NA; v_gene: TRBV28; j_gene: TRBJ2-7; CDR3nt: TGTGCCAGCAGTGGCCTTGGAGGGGGATGGCGGTACTTC; CDR3aa: CASSGLGGGWRYF
abundance: NA; d_gene: NA; v_gene: TRBV6-5; j_gene: TRBJ2-7; CDR3nt: TGTGCCAGCAAGGGAGTGTCCCCCTACGAGCAGTACTTC; CDR3aa: CASKGVSPYEQYF
abundance: NA; d_gene: NA; v_gene: TRBV3-1/TRBV3-2; j_gene: TRBJ2-5; CDR3nt: TGTGCCAGCAGCCATTCAGATTTTGGGGCCCAAGAGACCCAGTACTTC; CDR3aa: CASSHSDFGAQETQYF
abundance: NA; d_gene: NA; v_gene: TRBV2; j_gene: TRBJ1-2; CDR3nt: TGTGCCAGCAGTGAAGTCGGCGCAGGGACTGGCTACACCTTC; CDR3aa: CASSEVGAGTGYTF
abundance: NA; d_gene: NA; v_gene: TRBV28; j_gene: TRBJ1-4; CDR3nt: TGTGCCAGCACCCCCGGGACGAGGAATGAAAAACTGTTTTTT; CDR3aa: CASTPGTRNEKLFF
abundance: NA; d_gene: NA; v_gene: TRBV2; j_gene: TRBJ2-7; CDR3nt: TGTGCCAGCTGGGGGACGGCAACCTACGAGCAGTACTTC; CDR3aa: CASWGTATYEQYF
abundance: NA; d_gene: NA; v_gene: TRBV7-9; j_gene: TRBJ1-2; CDR3nt: TGTGCCAGCAGCCCCGCCGCTCCTGACTATGGCTACACCTTC; CDR3aa: CASSPAAPDYGYTF
abundance: few; d_gene: NA; v_gene: TRBV6-5; j_gene: TRBJ1-6; CDR3nt: TGTGCCAGCAGTTACCTTGGGTACTCCTATAATTCACCCCTCCACTTT; CDR3aa: CASSYLGYSYNSPLHF
abundance: NA; d_gene: NA; v_gene: TRBV18; j_gene: TRBJ2-3; CDR3nt: TGTGCCAGCTCACCGAACGACAGCGAATGGGATACGCAGTATTTT; CDR3aa: CASSPNDSEWDTQYF
abundance: once; d_gene: TRBD2; v_gene: TRBV5-1; j_gene: TRBJ2-7; CDR3nt: TGCGCCAGCAGCCCCCTAGCGGGGGCCACCTACGAGCAGTACTTC; CDR3aa: CASSPLAGATYEQYF
abundance: NA; d_gene: NA; v_gene: TRBV12-3/TRBV12-4; j_gene: TRBJ2-7; CDR3nt: TGTGCCAGCAGTTTTCCCTCCCACGAGCAGTACTTC; CDR3aa: CASSFPSHEQYF
abundance: NA; d_gene: TRBD1; v_gene: TRBV11-2; j_gene: TRBJ1-4; CDR3nt: TGTGCCAGCAGCTGGGCTCGGACAGGGGGTAATGAAAAACTGTTTTTT; CDR3aa: CASSWARTGGNEKLFF
abundance: NA; d_gene: TRBD1; v_gene: TRBV6-4; j_gene: TRBJ1-5; CDR3nt: TGTGCCAGCAGCGACAGGGACAGCCCCCAACAGCCCCAGCATTTT; CDR3aa: CASSDRDSPQQPQHF
abundance: NA; d_gene: NA; v_gene: TRBV7-9; j_gene: TRBJ2-3; CDR3nt: TGTGCCAGCAGCCCGACAGCTACACGGGGGAATACGCAGTATTTT; CDR3aa: CASSPTATRGNTQYF
abundance: NA; d_gene: NA; v_gene: TRBV28; j_gene: TRBJ2-2; CDR3nt: TGTGCCAGCATTAGGGGACAGAACACCGGGGAGCTGTTTTTT; CDR3aa: CASIRGQNTGELFF
abundance: NA; d_gene: NA; v_gene: TRBV6-1; j_gene: TRBJ1-2; CDR3nt: TGTGCCAGCAGTGAACAGGTTGGCTATGGCTACACCTTC; CDR3aa: CASSEQVGYGYTF
abundance: NA; d_gene: TRBD1; v_gene: TRBV3-1/TRBV3-2; j_gene: TRBJ2-7; CDR3nt: TGTGCCAGCAGCCACAGGGGGACAGGGCCGTACGAGCAGTACTTC; CDR3aa: CASSHRGTGPYEQYF
abundance: NA; d_gene: NA; v_gene: TRBV18; j_gene: TRBJ2-7; CDR3nt: TGTGCCAGCTCACCGCGGGACAGCTACGAGCAGTACTTC; CDR3aa: CASSPRDSYEQYF
abundance: NA; d_gene: TRBD1; v_gene: TRBV3-1/TRBV3-2; j_gene: TRBJ1-5; CDR3nt: TGTGCCAGCAGTTGGGGACAGAGCAATCAGCCCCAGCATTTT; CDR3aa: CASSWGQSNQPQHF
abundance: NA; d_gene: TRBD1; v_gene: TRBV24-1; j_gene: TRBJ2-5; CDR3nt: TGTGCCACCAGTGAACACTTAGGGACAGGGGGCAGCTGGAAGGACACCCAGTACTTC; CDR3aa: CATSEHLGTGGSWKDTQYF
abundance: NA; d_gene: NA; v_gene: TRBV19; j_gene: TRBJ2-7; CDR3nt: TGTGCCAGTAGTACGAGGGACCAATCCTACGAGCAGTACTTC; CDR3aa: CASSTRDQSYEQYF
abundance: NA; d_gene: NA; v_gene: TRBV2; j_gene: TRBJ2-7; CDR3nt: TGTGCCAGCAGTCGAAACTACGAGCAGTACTTC; CDR3aa: CASSRNYEQYF
abundance: NA; d_gene: NA; v_gene: TRBV12-3/TRBV12-4; j_gene: TRBJ1-5; CDR3nt: TGTGCCAGCAGTTTTAAGGGCAGCCCCTCGCATTTT; CDR3aa: CASSFKGSPSHF
abundance: NA; d_gene: TRBD1; v_gene: TRBV6-1; j_gene: TRBJ1-2; CDR3nt: TGTGCCAGCAGTGTCTACGCCGGACAGGGCGACTATGGCTACACCTTC; CDR3aa: CASSVYAGQGDYGYTF
abundance: NA; d_gene: TRBD1; v_gene: TRBV5-1; j_gene: TRBJ1-5; CDR3nt: TGCGCCAGCAGCCCAGGGGACAGGGGATACGGCAATCAGCCCCAGCATTTT; CDR3aa: CASSPGDRGYGNQPQHF
abundance: NA; d_gene: NA; v_gene: TRBV5-1; j_gene: TRBJ1-6; CDR3nt: TGCGCCAGCAGCTTCGGACAGAATTCACCCCTCCACTTT; CDR3aa: CASSFGQNSPLHF
abundance: few; d_gene: NA; v_gene: TRBV4-3; j_gene: TRBJ1-4; CDR3nt: TGCGCCAGCAGCCAAGATAGGGGGGCCTCCTCGGGTGAAAAACTGTTTTTT; CDR3aa: CASSQDRGASSGEKLFF
abundance: once; d_gene: NA; v_gene: TRBV9; j_gene: TRBJ2-5; CDR3nt: TGTGCCAGCAGCGTAGTAGGGGGGGAGACCCAGTACTTC; CDR3aa: CASSVVGGETQYF
abundance: NA; d_gene: NA; v_gene: TRBV30; j_gene: TRBJ1-1; CDR3nt: TGTGCCTGGAGTCAGTTAGGGAGTACTGAAGCTTTCTTT; CDR3aa: CAWSQLGSTEAFF
abundance: NA; d_gene: TRBD1; v_gene: TRBV2; j_gene: TRBJ2-1; CDR3nt: TGTGCCAGCATGGACAGGGATGAGCAGTTCTTC; CDR3aa: CASMDRDEQFF